Following are 9 T cell receptor beta chains from one sample sequenced in a study of graft-versus-host responses after intestinal transplantation. What these receptors recognize is not known. TCRdb keeps only in-frame clones here, not all; method: immunoSEQ multiplex PCR. The sample has about 93,000 clones, approximately 95% seen once. Sequences were derived from unstimulated CD8+ T cells sorted from spleen or lymph node cells, sampled before intestinal transplant. Receptor source: a human donor who received an intestinal transplant.

The CDR3 region is CASSPRDRVDTQYF. The CDR3 DNA sequence: TGTGCCAGCAGCCCCCGGGACAGGGTCGATACGCAGTATTTT. The chain recombines TRBV7-2 with TRBJ2-3; the match to TRBD1 covers 9 bases. J lost 6 bases, V lost 5 bases, and 6 bases had no gene match. Looked up from germline, CDR1 is SGHTA and CDR2 is FQGNSA. The CDR3 extends over 14 amino acids.

This clone occurred once. The V and J genes are TRBV10-2 and TRBJ1-2, with D tentatively TRBD1 (6 bases). The CDR3 totals 13 residues. CDR1 and CDR2 from the germline V gene are WSHSY and SAAADI. V lost 3 bases and J 5 bases, leaving 10 bases between the germline ends. The chain's CDR3 is CASSDGQTYGYTF. For the CDR3, the DNA is TGCGCCAGCAGTGACGGACAGACATATGGCTACACCTTC.

The chain combines TRBV13 with TRBJ2-1, with 11 bases lining up with TRBD2. This CDR3 is built from 16 residues. Germline V CDR1 and CDR2: PRHDT, FYEKMQ (reference sequence). The V gene end was trimmed by 5 bases and the J gene end by 3 bases; junction bases not matched to a gene: 6. CDR3 sequence reads: CASSMGLADLYNEQFF. CDR3 coding DNA: TGTGCCAGCAGCATGGGACTAGCGGACCTCTACAATGAGCAGTTCTTC.

The rearrangement joins TRBV29-1 to TRBJ2-7; D unclear. V lost 6 bases and J lost 7, with 13 bases in between. The CDR3 is made up of 11 amino acids. Germline V lookup: CDR1 SQVTM, CDR2 ANQGSEA. Here the CDR3 DNA reads TGCAGCGTCGTCCAGGCTTATGAGCAGTACTTC. It translates to CSVVQAYEQYF.

This chain joins TRBV27 and TRBJ2-1; 11 bases line up with TRBD2. The CDR3 has 15 amino acids. With 5 bases clipped from V and 5 bases from J, the junction kept 5 bases outside the gene matches. Germline CDR1 reads MNHEY; CDR2 reads SMNVEV (reference sequence). The CDR3 reads CASSPLAGGNNEQFF. The DNA for the CDR3 is TGTGCCAGCAGTCCTCTAGCGGGGGGTAACAATGAGCAGTTCTTC.

The rearrangement links TRBV2 to TRBJ1-1; D unclear. The V gene's germline CDR1 is SNHLY and CDR2 FYNNEI. The CDR3 covers 13 residues. V was pared by 6 bases and J by 0 bases, with 8 bases between. CDR3 nucleotide sequence: TGTGCCAGCAGATCTGGGCTGAACACTGAAGCTTTCTTT. Protein product: CASRSGLNTEAFF.

The CDR3 DNA reads TGTGCCAGTAGTGTGGGACAGGGCGTCTATGGCTACACCTTC. Translation: CASSVGQGVYGYTF. V is TRBV19 and J is TRBJ1-2; 9 bases match TRBD1. The junction had 5 bases not matched to a gene; V was cut back by 5 bases and J by 4 bases. The germline V gene encodes CDR1 LNHDA and CDR2 SQIVND (reference sequence). The CDR3 runs to 14 residues.

This chain uses TRBV9 with TRBJ2-5, with D perhaps TRBD1 (6 bases). Germline lookup yields CDR1 SGDLS and CDR2 YYNGEE. V was clipped by 4 bases and J by 1 base, with 14 bases between them. There are 15 residues in the CDR3. The CDR3 DNA is TGTGCCAGCAGCCCAAGGGGGAGCGGCCAAGAGACCCAGTACTTC. Amino acids: CASSPRGSGQETQYF.

The V gene is TRBV9, the J gene TRBJ2-5; TRBD2 matches at 11 bases. The trim removed 2 bases at V and 3 bases at J, leaving 3 bases unmatched. There are 15 residues in the CDR3. The germline V gene encodes CDR1 SGDLS and CDR2 YYNGEE. In DNA, the CDR3 is TGTGCCAGCAGCGTTAGCGGGGGGGCAGAAGAGACCCAGTACTTC. This codes for CASSVSGGAEETQYF.